This T cell receptor (beta chain) was identified in a study of blood T cell repertoires in COVID-19. At the level of the study: T cells, B-cell-depleted T cells, or PBMCs provided the cDNA or gDNA that served as material.

Authors' methods: Reference gene primers were amplified, and this amplification served to estimate nucleated cell counts. The repertoire was sequenced with immunoSEQ multiplex PCR; TCRdb's copy has only in-frame clones and lacks some. D and trimming were read from the DNA, whereas the V and J calls and clone size are those reported in that table. Of more than 250,000 clones listed, 84% are singletons. The sequence was collected from a human donor in a cohort sampled during active COVID-19. Sequenced material: peripheral blood.

The CDR3 sequence is CASSYGGGPGLASYEQYF. In nucleotides, the CDR3 is TGCGCCAGCAGCTACGGGGGAGGGCCCGGCTTAGCCTCCTACGAGCAGTACTTC. V and J are TRBV5-1 and TRBJ2-7, with 7 bases aligning to TRBD2. V lost 3 bases and J lost 0; bases outside the gene matches: 15. Germline values: CDR1 SGHRS, CDR2 YFSETQ. CDR3 size: 18 residues.